The 28 T cell receptor beta chains listed next were all sequenced from one sample in a study of PD-L1 blockade in urothelial cancer. Assay used: immunoSEQ multiplex PCR; TCRdb lists only in-frame clones, some missing. The repertoire holds around 51,000 clones, with approximately 84% as singletons. Sample: PBMCs, taken around atezolizumab (anti-PD-L1) treatment. The source is a man aged 60 to 69 with urothelial cancer.

This chain uses TRBV6-1 with TRBJ1-2; 8 bases agree with TRBD1. J lost 4 bases, V lost 5 bases, and 6 bases had no gene match. Germline V gene sequence: CDR1 MNHNS, CDR2 SASEGT. The CDR3 totals 14 residues. The CDR3 region has the DNA TGTGCCAGCAGTCGACAGGGGTCGGGCTATGGCTACACCTTC. Translated: CASSRQGSGYGYTF.

The gene calls are TRBV9 and TRBJ1-5, with TRBD1 as a possible D gene (5 bases). The CDR3 sequence is 15 residues long. V was trimmed by 6 bases and J by 4 bases, leaving 17 bases between them. Per the germline V gene, CDR1 is SGDLS and CDR2 is YYNGEE. CDR3 in amino acids: CASNRWTEGNQPQHF. The CDR3 DNA sequence: TGTGCCAGCAACCGATGGACGGAGGGGAATCAGCCCCAGCATTTT.

This clone was recorded a few times. The rearrangement joins TRBV20-1 to TRBJ2-1; D call uncertain. Germline V lookup: CDR1 DFQATT, CDR2 SNEGSKA (reference sequence). The CDR3 contains 11 residues. Between the trimmed V and J ends, which lost 0 bases and 12 bases, there was a span of 9 bases. CDR3 amino acids: CSARDPVGQFF. CDR3 sequence (DNA): TGCAGTGCTAGAGATCCGGTTGGGCAGTTCTTC.

The rearrangement joins TRBV6-6 to TRBJ2-1, with 8 bases identical to TRBD1. This CDR3 region has 14 residues. J gave up 6 bases and V 2 bases, and 3 bases lay outside the gene matches. Germline CDR1 and CDR2: MNHNY and SVGAGI (reference sequence). The DNA of the CDR3 is TGTGCCAGCAGTTACCGACAGGGGTTCAATGAGCAGTTCTTC. Protein product: CASSYRQGFNEQFF.

This clone was counted only a few times. The junction shows a germline mismatch at one end, possibly a read error. V and J are TRBV7-7 and TRBJ1-4; D is unclear. Germline-derived CDR1 and CDR2 are SSHAT and FNYEAQ (reference sequence). The length of the CDR3 is 13 residues. CDR3 in amino acids: CASSAIAGEKLFF. In DNA form, the CDR3 reads TGTGCTAGCAGCGCCATCGCCGGTGAAAAACTGTTTTTT.

The chain joins TRBV7-9 to TRBJ2-7; the D gene is possibly TRBD1 (6 bases). V shed 3 bases and J shed 5 bases, with 14 bases lying between them. CDR3 length: 14 amino acids. CDR1 and CDR2 (germline): SEHNR, FQNEAQ (reference sequence). CDR3 sequence reads: CASSFQGWMDEQYF. CDR3 nucleotide sequence: TGTGCCAGCAGCTTTCAGGGGTGGATGGACGAGCAGTACTTC.

This chain connects TRBV5-1 to TRBJ1-1; D remains ambiguous. The CDR3 runs 13 residues. Per germline, CDR1 SGHRS and CDR2 YFSETQ. V lost 5 bases, J lost 1 base, and 9 bases lay in between. The CDR3 sequence: CASRVTSNTEAFF. The CDR3 nucleotides read TGCGCCAGCAGAGTGACTTCGAACACTGAAGCTTTCTTT.

The V call is TRBV11-3, the J call TRBJ1-6; D remains ambiguous. The CDR3 covers 16 residues. CDR1 SGHNT and CDR2 YENEEA come from the germline V gene. Deletions cut 4 bases from V and 9 bases from J, with 19 bases between. In DNA, the CDR3 is TGTGCCAGCAGCTCCGTCGTGGCGGTTCGGAGTTCACCCCTCCACTTT. Amino acids: CASSSVVAVRSSPLHF.

The chain links TRBV6-5 to TRBJ2-5; D is unresolved. This CDR3 has 11 residues. The V gene lost 5 bases and the J gene lost 5 bases, with 6 bases spanning the gap. CDR1 is MNHEY and CDR2 is SVGAGI in the germline V gene. CDR3 coding DNA: TGTGCCAGCAGTCGGTGGGAGACCCAGTACTTC. Amino acids: CASSRWETQYF.

The CDR3 reads CASSFLGQGSTEAFF. Here the CDR3 DNA reads TGTGCCAGCAGCTTCTTGGGACAGGGGTCCACTGAAGCTTTCTTT. This rearrangement joins TRBV7-9 to TRBJ1-1; the match to TRBD1 covers 10 bases. With V trimmed by 3 bases and J by 4 bases, 5 bases remained unmatched. CDR3 length: 15 residues. Looked up from germline, CDR1 is SEHNR and CDR2 is FQNEAQ (reference sequence).

The chain joins TRBV2 to TRBJ1-3; 7 positions agree with TRBD1. Trimming removed 6 bases from V and 0 bases from J; junction bases left unmatched: 2. This CDR3 region has 14 residues. Germline V lookup: CDR1 SNHLY, CDR2 FYNNEI. CDR3 coding DNA: TGTGCCAGCAGCAACAGGGGCTCTGGAAACACCATATATTTT. Protein: CASSNRGSGNTIYF. The complete variable domain, with remaining parts taken from reference TRBV2 and TRBJ1-3, reads EPEVTQTPSHQVTQMGQEVILRCVPISNHLYFYWYRQILGQKVEFLVSFYNNEISEKSEIFDDQFSVERPDGSNFTLKIRSTKLEDSAMYFCASSNRGSGNTIYFGEGSWLTVV.

The CDR3 bases are TGTGCCAGCCGTTTGCTTGCGGGGATCAACACCGGGGAGCTGTTTTTT. Translation gives CASRLLAGINTGELFF. The genes are TRBV6-5 and TRBJ2-2; the D gene is possibly TRBD2 (6 bases). Trimming removed 8 bases at V and 2 bases at J, with 18 bases between. CDR3 length equals 16 residues. Per germline, CDR1 MNHEY and CDR2 SVGAGI.

This CDR3 reads CAWSLGTGDTEAFF. CDR3 bases: TGTGCCTGGAGCCTTGGGACAGGGGACACTGAAGCTTTCTTT. V usage is TRBV30 and J usage is TRBJ1-1; 10 nucleotides match TRBD1. After removal of 3 bases from V and 3 bases from J, the junction contained 4 bases not matched to a gene. The CDR3 totals 14 residues. Germline V gene lookup returns CDR1 GTSNPN and CDR2 SVGIG (reference sequence).

The chain has TRBV19 and TRBJ1-6; no firm D call. V was clipped by 7 bases and J by 11 bases, with 15 bases between them. There are 13 residues in the CDR3. Germline CDR1 and CDR2: LNHDA and SQIVND (reference sequence). The CDR3 region has the DNA TGTGCCAGTACCGCCGGGAGTCGGCCACCCCTCCACTTT. This gives the protein CASTAGSRPPLHF. Supplemented by reference TRBV19 and TRBJ1-6, the full variable domain reads DGGITQSPKYLFRKEGQNVTLSCEQNLNHDAMYWYRQDPGQGLRLIYYSQIVNDFQKGDIAEGYSVSREKKESFPLTVTSAQKNPTAFYLCASTAGSRPPLHFGNGTRLTVT.

This clone has a single count. The chain carries TRBV7-3 and TRBJ2-3; 11 bases are shared with TRBD2. Per the germline V gene, CDR1 is SGHTA and CDR2 is FQGTGA. This CDR3 spans 14 amino acids. V dropped 8 bases and J dropped 6; count of bases not matched to a gene: 7. The DNA for the CDR3 is TGTGCCAGCTCGACTAGCGGGGCAGGGGATACGCAGTATTTT. Protein: CASSTSGAGDTQYF.

This clone was counted once. This chain's CDR3 is CASSRPSVGGYGELFF. The CDR3 nucleotides are TGTGCCAGCAGCCGCCCCTCTGTTGGGGGCTACGGGGAGCTGTTTTTT. The chain carries TRBV25-1 and TRBJ2-2; possible D gene TRBD1, 6 bases. The CDR3 spans 16 residues. V gave up 6 bases and J gave up 7 bases, with 21 bases separating them. Germline CDR1 is MGHDK and CDR2 is SYGVNS.

The CDR3 DNA reads as TGTGCCAGCAAAGGTGGAGGGTCACTCAACACCGGGGAGCTGTTTTTT. Translating it yields CASKGGGSLNTGELFF. This chain joins TRBV2 and TRBJ2-2, with D tentatively TRBD2 (6 bases). The CDR3 totals 16 residues. V lost 7 bases to trimming and J lost 2 bases, with 17 bases between them. Germline assignment: CDR1 SNHLY and CDR2 FYNNEI.

The chain combines TRBV7-3 with TRBJ2-1; maybe TRBD1 (6 bases). This CDR3 spans 15 amino acids. Trimming took 5 bases from V and 5 from J, leaving 16 bases between them. Germline values: CDR1 SGHTA, CDR2 FQGTGA. The CDR3 protein is CASSPLGQHNNEQFF. The CDR3 nucleotides are TGTGCCAGCAGCCCCTTAGGACAGCACAACAATGAGCAGTTCTTC.

The chain uses TRBV7-3 and TRBJ2-2; 12 bases line up with TRBD2. Germline CDR1 SGHTA, CDR2 FQGTGA. CDR3 length equals 20 residues. V lost 4 bases, J lost 2 bases, and 14 bases stayed unmatched. CDR3 bases: TGTGCCAGCAGCTCCGCTCCTCTAGCGGGGGGGTTCTTAAACACCGGGGAGCTGTTTTTT. Residues: CASSSAPLAGGFLNTGELFF.

The V and J genes are TRBV27 and TRBJ2-2; 7 positions agree with TRBD2. V lost 1 base, J lost 6 bases, and 5 bases stayed unmatched. There are 15 residues in the CDR3. The germline V gene encodes CDR1 MNHEY and CDR2 SMNVEV (reference sequence). Written as DNA, the CDR3 is TGTGCCAGCAGTTTATGGGGGGGAAGCTCCGGGGAGCTGTTTTTT. The encoded protein is CASSLWGGSSGELFF.

The chain carries TRBV5-1 and TRBJ2-5; 11 bases match TRBD2. Losses at the gene ends were 4 bases for V and 5 bases for J; bases not matched to a gene: 13. This CDR3 is 17 amino acids long. Germline V gives CDR1 SGHRS, CDR2 YFSETQ. DNA of the CDR3: TGCGCCAGCAGCAGGGGAACTAGCGGGGGCCGCCTGGAGACCCAGTACTTC. This gives the protein CASSRGTSGGRLETQYF.

V and J are TRBV19 and TRBJ2-7, with 8 positions matching TRBD2. The CDR3 is 13 residues long. After removal of 10 bases from V and 4 bases from J, the junction contained 9 bases not matched to a gene. The germline CDR1 and CDR2 sequences are LNHDA and SQIVND (reference sequence). CDR3 region: CATEAQRGYEQYF. The CDR3, as DNA: TGTGCCACCGAAGCTCAGCGGGGGTACGAGCAGTACTTC.

The V call is TRBV2, the J call TRBJ1-3, with a tentative D call TRBD1 (5 bases). This CDR3 comprises 17 residues. Trimming shortened V by 8 bases and J by 4 bases, and 24 bases separated the two germline ends. Germline loops: CDR1 SNHLY, CDR2 FYNNEI. The CDR3 here is CASSTEGQRFRGNTIYF. The CDR3 DNA is TGTGCCAGCTCAACGGAGGGGCAACGCTTCAGGGGAAACACCATATATTTT.

The V gene is TRBV28, the J gene TRBJ1-2; no clear D. Germline values: CDR1 MDHEN, CDR2 SYDVKM. The CDR3 length is 15 residues. V was pared by 7 bases and J by 4 bases, with 19 bases between. Written as DNA, the CDR3 is TGTGCCAGCATCTCGGGAGGGAATCGCCTCTATGGCTACACCTTC. It yields the protein CASISGGNRLYGYTF.

In this sample, this clone turned up once. The V call is TRBV11-1, the J call TRBJ2-3, with D tentatively TRBD1 (5 bases). This CDR3 has 11 residues. Germline lookup yields CDR1 SGHAT and CDR2 FQDESV (reference sequence). Trimming pared 4 bases from V and 7 bases from J, leaving 6 bases between. CDR3 sequence (DNA): TGTGCCAGCAGCTCAGGGAATACGCAGTATTTT. Translating it yields CASSSGNTQYF.

This chain joins TRBV27 and TRBJ1-1; 9 nucleotides match TRBD1. Germline V gene lookup returns CDR1 MNHEY and CDR2 SMNVEV (reference sequence). The V and J ends lost 1 base and 10 bases, in that order; junction bases with no gene match: 10. CDR3 length equals 15 residues. CDR3 loop: CASSLLGTGTSGAFF. In DNA form, the CDR3 reads TGTGCCAGCAGTTTATTGGGGACAGGGACTAGCGGAGCTTTCTTT.

V is TRBV5-6 and J is TRBJ2-1; no clear D. Trimming removed 2 bases at V and 3 bases at J, with 6 bases between. Germline CDR1 reads SGHDT; CDR2 reads YYEEEE. This CDR3 has 13 residues. The CDR3 coding sequence is TGTGCCAGCAGCTTTGACAACTACAATGAGCAGTTCTTC. Its protein product is CASSFDNYNEQFF.

The chain joins TRBV4-2 to TRBJ2-3; D is possibly TRBD2 (6 bases). Germline V gene sequence: CDR1 LGHNA, CDR2 YNFKEQ. V was shortened by 1 base and J by 0 bases, with 11 bases between the two germline ends. The CDR3 has 16 amino acids. CDR3 in DNA: TGTGCCAGCAGCCAAGGCGGAGGGGCCAGCACAGATACGCAGTATTTT. It encodes CASSQGGGASTDTQYF.